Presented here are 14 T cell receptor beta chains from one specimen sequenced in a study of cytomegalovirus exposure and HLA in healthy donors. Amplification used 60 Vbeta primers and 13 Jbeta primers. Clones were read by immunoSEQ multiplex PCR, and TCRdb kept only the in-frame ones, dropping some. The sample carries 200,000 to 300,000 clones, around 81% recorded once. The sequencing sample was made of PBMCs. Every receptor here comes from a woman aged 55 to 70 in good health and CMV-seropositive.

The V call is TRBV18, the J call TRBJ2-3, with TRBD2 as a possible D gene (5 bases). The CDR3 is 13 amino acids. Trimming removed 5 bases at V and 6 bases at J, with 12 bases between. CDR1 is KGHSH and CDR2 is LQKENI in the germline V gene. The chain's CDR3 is CASSTGNTDTQYF. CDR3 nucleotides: TGTGCCAGCTCAACCGGGAACACGGATACGCAGTATTTT.

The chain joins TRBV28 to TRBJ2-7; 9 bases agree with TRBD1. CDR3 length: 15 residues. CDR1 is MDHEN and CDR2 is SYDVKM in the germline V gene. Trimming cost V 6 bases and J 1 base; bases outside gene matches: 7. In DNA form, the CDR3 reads TGTGCCAGCAGGGGGACAGGGTTCGGATCCTACGAGCAGTACTTC. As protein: CASRGTGFGSYEQYF.

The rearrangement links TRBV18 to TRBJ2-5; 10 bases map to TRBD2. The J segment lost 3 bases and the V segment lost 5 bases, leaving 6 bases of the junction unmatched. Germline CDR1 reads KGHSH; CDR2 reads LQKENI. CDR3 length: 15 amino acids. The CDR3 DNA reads TGTGCCAGCTCAAACCTAGCGGGAGCGGAAGAGACCCAGTACTTC. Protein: CASSNLAGAEETQYF.

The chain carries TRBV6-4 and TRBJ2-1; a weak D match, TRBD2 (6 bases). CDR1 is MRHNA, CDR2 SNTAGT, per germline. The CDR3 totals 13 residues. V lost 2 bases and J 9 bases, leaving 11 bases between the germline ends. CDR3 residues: CASSDNRRGEQFF. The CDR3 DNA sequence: TGTGCCAGCAGTGACAACCGGAGGGGTGAGCAGTTCTTC.

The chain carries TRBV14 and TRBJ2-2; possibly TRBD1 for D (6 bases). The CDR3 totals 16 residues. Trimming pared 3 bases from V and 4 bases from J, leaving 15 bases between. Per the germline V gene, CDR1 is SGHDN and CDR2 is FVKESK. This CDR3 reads CASSHPSFRGTGELFF. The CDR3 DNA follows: TGTGCCAGCAGCCATCCTTCTTTCAGGGGCACCGGGGAGCTGTTTTTT.

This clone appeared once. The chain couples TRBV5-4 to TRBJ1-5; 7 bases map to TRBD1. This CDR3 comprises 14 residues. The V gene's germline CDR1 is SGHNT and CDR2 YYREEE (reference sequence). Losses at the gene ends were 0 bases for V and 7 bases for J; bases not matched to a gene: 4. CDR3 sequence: CASSLAGTAQPQHF. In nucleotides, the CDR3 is TGTGCCAGCAGCTTGGCCGGGACAGCCCAGCCCCAGCATTTT.

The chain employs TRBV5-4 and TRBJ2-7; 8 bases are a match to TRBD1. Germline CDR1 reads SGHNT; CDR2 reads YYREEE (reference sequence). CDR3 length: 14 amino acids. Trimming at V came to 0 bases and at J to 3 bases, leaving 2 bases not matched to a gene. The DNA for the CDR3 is TGTGCCAGCAGCTTGGGCGGACAGGGCTACGAGCAGTACTTC. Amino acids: CASSLGGQGYEQYF.

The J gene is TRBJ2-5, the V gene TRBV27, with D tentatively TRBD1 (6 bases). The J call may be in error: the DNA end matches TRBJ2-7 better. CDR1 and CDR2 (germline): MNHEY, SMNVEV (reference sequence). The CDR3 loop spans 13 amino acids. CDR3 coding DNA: TGTGCCAGCAGTACCACAGGGCCAGACGAGCAGTACTTC. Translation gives CASSTTGPDEQYF.

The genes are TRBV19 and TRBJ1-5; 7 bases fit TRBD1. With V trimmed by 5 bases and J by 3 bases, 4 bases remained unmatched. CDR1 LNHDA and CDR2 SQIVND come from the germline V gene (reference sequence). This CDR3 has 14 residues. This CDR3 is CASSGQGDNQPQHF. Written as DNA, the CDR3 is TGTGCCAGTAGTGGGCAGGGGGACAATCAGCCCCAGCATTTT.

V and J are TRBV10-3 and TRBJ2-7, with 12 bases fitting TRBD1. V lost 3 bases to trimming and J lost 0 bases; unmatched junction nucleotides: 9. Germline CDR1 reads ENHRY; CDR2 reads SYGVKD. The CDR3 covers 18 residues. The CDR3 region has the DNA TGTGCCATCAGTGACGCCGGGACAGGGGGCACGAGCTCCTACGAGCAGTACTTC. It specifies CAISDAGTGGTSSYEQYF.

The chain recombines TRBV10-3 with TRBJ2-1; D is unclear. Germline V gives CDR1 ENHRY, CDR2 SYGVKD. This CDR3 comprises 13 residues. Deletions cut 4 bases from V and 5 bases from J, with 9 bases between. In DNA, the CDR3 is TGTGCCATCAGTGTAACAGAAGACAATGAGCAGTTCTTC. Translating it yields CAISVTEDNEQFF.

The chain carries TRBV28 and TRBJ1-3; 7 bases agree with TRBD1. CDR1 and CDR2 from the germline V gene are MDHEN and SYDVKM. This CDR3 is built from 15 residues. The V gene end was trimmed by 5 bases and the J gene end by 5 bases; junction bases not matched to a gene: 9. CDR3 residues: CASSGYRTGRNTIYF. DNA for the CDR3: TGTGCCAGCAGTGGATACCGGACAGGTCGAAACACCATATATTTT. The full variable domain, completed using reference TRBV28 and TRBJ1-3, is DVKVTQSSRYLVKRTGEKVFLECVQDMDHENMFWYRQDPGLGLRLIYFSYDVKMKEKGDIPEGYSVSREKKERFSLILESASTNQTSMYLCASSGYRTGRNTIYFGEGSWLTVV.

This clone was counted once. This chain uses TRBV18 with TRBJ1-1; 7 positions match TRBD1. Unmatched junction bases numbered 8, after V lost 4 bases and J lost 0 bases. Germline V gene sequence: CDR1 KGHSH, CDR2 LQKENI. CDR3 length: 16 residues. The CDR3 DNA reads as TGTGCCAGCTCACTAGGGACAGATTACATGAACACTGAAGCTTTCTTT. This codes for CASSLGTDYMNTEAFF. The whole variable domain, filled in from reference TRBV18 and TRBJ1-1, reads NAGVMQNPRHLVRRRGQEARLRCSPMKGHSHVYWYRQLPEEGLKFMVYLQKENIIDESGMPKERFSAEFPKEGPSILRIQQVVRGDSAAYFCASSLGTDYMNTEAFFGQGTRLTVV.

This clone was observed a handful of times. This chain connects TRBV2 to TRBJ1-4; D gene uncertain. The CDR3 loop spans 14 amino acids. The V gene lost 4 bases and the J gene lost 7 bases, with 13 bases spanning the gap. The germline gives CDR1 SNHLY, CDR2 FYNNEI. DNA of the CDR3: TGTGCCAGCAGTGGAAACGGACTGGGTGAAAAACTGTTTTTT. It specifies CASSGNGLGEKLFF.